These 3 T cell receptor beta chains came from one sample sequenced in a study of blood T cell repertoires in COVID-19. Clones were sequenced by immunoSEQ multiplex PCR, and TCRdb holds only the in-frame ones, with some missing. The sample contains 55,000 to 95,000 clones, roughly four fifths of which appear only once. Sequencing was done on a sample of peripheral blood. All receptors come from an older woman with acute or convalescent COVID-19.

The rearrangement joins TRBV4-2 to TRBJ1-5; D gene ambiguous. The germline CDR1 and CDR2 sequences are LGHNA and YNFKEQ. This CDR3 contains 16 residues. V dropped 0 bases and J dropped 0 bases, with 9 bases sitting between them. The CDR3 loop reads CASSQDGQNSNQPQHF. The CDR3 region has the DNA TGTGCCAGCAGCCAAGATGGGCAGAATAGCAATCAGCCCCAGCATTTT.

This sequence joins TRBV28 and TRBJ2-3; TRBD2 agrees at 8 bases. The germline gives CDR1 MDHEN, CDR2 SYDVKM. The junction had 8 bases not matched to a gene; V was cut back by 6 bases and J by 6 bases. This CDR3 comprises 14 residues. CDR3 protein: CASSSSGGTDTQYF. The CDR3 coding sequence is TGTGCCAGCAGCTCAAGCGGGGGTACGGATACGCAGTATTTT.

The sample holds a few counts of this clone. The V and J genes are TRBV29-1 and TRBJ2-1; 10 positions agree with TRBD1. V shed 3 bases and J 6 bases; nucleotides not matched to a gene: 2. The CDR3 has 13 residues. The germline CDR1 and CDR2 sequences are SQVTM and ANQGSEA. The CDR3 nucleotides read TGCAGCGTTGACGGGACAGGGGTCAATGAGCAGTTCTTC. This translates into CSVDGTGVNEQFF.